This T cell receptor (beta chain) derives from a study of T cell changes during pregnancy in multiple sclerosis. Germline V gives CDR1 SGHRS, CDR2 YFSETQ. V trimming: 4 bases; J trimming: 4 bases; junction bases outside the gene matches: 9. This CDR3 comprises 15 residues. The assay was immunoSEQ multiplex PCR, and TCRdb's table has in-frame clones only and misses some. The sample has about 28,000 clones, approximately 92% seen once. Sequencing used CD4+ T cells from peripheral blood mononuclear cells, obtained in the second trimester of pregnancy. The V and J genes are TRBV5-1 and TRBJ2-5, with TRBD2 identical over 8 bases. The clonotype was recovered from a female donor with multiple sclerosis, enrolled in a pregnancy study. This CDR3 is CASSGGSGGLETQYF. CDR3 nucleotides: TGCGCCAGCAGCGGGGGAAGCGGGGGTTTAGAGACCCAGTACTTC.